This TCR beta chain was found in a study of regulatory T cells in long-lasting Graves disease. V lost 5 bases and J lost 3, with 15 bases in between. The CDR3 loop spans 14 amino acids. The germline V gene encodes CDR1 SGHRS and CDR2 YFSETQ. Arm-PCR with iRepertoire HTBI primers amplified the CDR3 regions for these TCR beta libraries. TCRdb redid the calling of the multiplex PCR reads with MiXCR, one entry per CDR3 protein. The sample yields about 400,000 distinct CDR3 sequences, 20% seen once. Documented time point: persistent/refractory GD, antithyroid drugs over 5 years with positive TRAb. PBMC-extracted RNA yielded the TCR library.

The sample here was peripheral blood mononuclear cells (PBMCs), taken when the disease was refractory, from a patient treated with antithyroid drugs. The chain uses TRBV5-1 and TRBJ2-7; D may be TRBD1 (6 bases). The source of this sequence is a female donor with Graves disease. The CDR3 DNA follows: TGCGCCAGCAGACAGGAAGGACAGTACTACGAGCAGTACTTC. Translation: CASRQEGQYYEQYF.